These 3 T cell receptor beta chains were all obtained from the same sample, sequenced in a study of EBV T-cell therapy then PD-1 blockade in nasopharyngeal carcinoma. These receptors' targets are unknown. TCRdb's copy holds only in-frame clones and misses some; the assay was immunoSEQ multiplex PCR. Here the sample spans 15,000 or so clones, around 80% being singletons. Treatment here: AdE1-LMPpoly-expanded autologous EBV-specific T-cell therapy followed by anti-PD-1 nivolumab. Here the sequenced sample was CD8+ T cells from blood, taken at day 0 from a patient whose treatment included autologous EBV-specific T cells and nivolumab. The receptors shown here come from a middle-aged man with nasopharyngeal carcinoma.

This chain connects TRBV9 to TRBJ1-1, with a tentative D call TRBD1 (6 bases). The CDR3 spans 15 residues. V was pared by 4 bases and J by 0 bases, with 13 bases between. CDR1 is SGDLS, CDR2 YYNGEE, per germline. The CDR3 sequence: CASSPTGHLNTEAFF. The DNA for the CDR3 is TGTGCCAGCAGCCCGACGGGACACCTGAACACTGAAGCTTTCTTT.

V gene TRBV5-6 combines with J gene TRBJ2-7, with a tentative D call TRBD2 (6 bases). V lost 2 bases to trimming and J lost 6 bases, with 12 bases between them. CDR3 length: 13 amino acids. Germline V lookup: CDR1 SGHDT, CDR2 YYEEEE. The CDR3 nucleotides read TGTGCCAGCAGCTTTGGAGGGAGCCCCGAGCAGTACTTC. Protein product: CASSFGGSPEQYF. Full variable domain (outside the CDR3, taken from reference TRBV5-6 and TRBJ2-7): DAGVTQSPTHLIKTRGQQVTLRCSPKSGHDTVSWYQQALGQGPQFIFQYYEEEERQRGNFPDRFSGHQFPNYSSELNVNALLLGDSALYLCASSFGGSPEQYFGPGTRLTVT.

The chain carries TRBV7-9 and TRBJ2-5, with TRBD1 matching 9 bases. CDR3 length: 15 residues. The J segment lost 5 bases and the V segment lost 4 bases, leaving 8 bases of the junction unmatched. Germline V lookup: CDR1 SEHNR, CDR2 FQNEAQ (reference sequence). This CDR3 reads CASSSTQGARETQYF. CDR3 DNA: TGTGCCAGCAGCTCTACACAGGGGGCGAGGGAGACCCAGTACTTC.